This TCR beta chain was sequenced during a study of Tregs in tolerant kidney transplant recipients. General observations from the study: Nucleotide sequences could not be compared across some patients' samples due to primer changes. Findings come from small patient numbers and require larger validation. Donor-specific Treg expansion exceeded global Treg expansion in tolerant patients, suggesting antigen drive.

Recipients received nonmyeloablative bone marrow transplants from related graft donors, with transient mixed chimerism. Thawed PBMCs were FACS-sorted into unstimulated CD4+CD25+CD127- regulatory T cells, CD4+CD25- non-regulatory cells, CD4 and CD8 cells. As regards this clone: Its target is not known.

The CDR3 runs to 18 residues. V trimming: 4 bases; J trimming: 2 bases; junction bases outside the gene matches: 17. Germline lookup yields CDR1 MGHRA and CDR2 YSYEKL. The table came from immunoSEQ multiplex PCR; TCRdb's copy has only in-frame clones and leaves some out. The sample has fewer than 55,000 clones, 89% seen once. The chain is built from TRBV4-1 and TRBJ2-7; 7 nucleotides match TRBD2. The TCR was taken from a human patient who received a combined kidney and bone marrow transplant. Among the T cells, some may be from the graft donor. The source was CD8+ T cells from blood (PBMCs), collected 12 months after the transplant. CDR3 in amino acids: CASSLQISGLGRAYEQYF. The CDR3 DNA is TGCGCCAGCAGCCTCCAAATATCCGGACTAGGGCGGGCCTACGAGCAGTACTTC.